A selection of T cell receptor beta chains follows, all from one sample in a study of identical twins. TCRdb re-analysed the 5' RACE reads in MiXCR, keeping a single row per CDR3 protein. Of about 530,000 distinct CDR3 sequences in the sample, 13% to 15% are singletons; the top ten hold 0.44%. These data also formed part of another study, on yellow fever vaccine responses in identical twins.

The sequencing sample was made of CD4+ T cells sorted from blood. The source is a woman between 18 and 30 years old in good health. Each CDR3 is given without its conserved first and last residue.

cdr3_aa: AISSRLAGGGDTQY; v_call: TRBV10-3; cdr3_length: 14
cdr3_aa: ATSDYGRARDTQY; v_call: TRBV24-1; cdr3_length: 13
cdr3_aa: ASSFGDLRSSYEQY; v_call: TRBV5-1; cdr3_length: 14
cdr3_aa: ASSPGRKETQY; v_call: TRBV12-3/TRBV12-4; cdr3_length: 11
cdr3_aa: ASTPGGTGELF; v_call: TRBV25-1; cdr3_length: 11
cdr3_aa: ASSLRVGWDSPLH; v_call: TRBV7-2; cdr3_length: 13
cdr3_aa: ASSLDGTGVTEAF; v_call: TRBV5-1; cdr3_length: 13
cdr3_aa: ASSPSGRTAKNIQY; v_call: TRBV12-3/TRBV12-4; cdr3_length: 14
cdr3_aa: ASSETWGEPQH; v_call: TRBV6-1; cdr3_length: 11
cdr3_aa: ASSEWADSYEQY; v_call: TRBV3-1; cdr3_length: 12
cdr3_aa: ASKRPGQETQY; v_call: TRBV12-3/TRBV12-4; cdr3_length: 11
cdr3_aa: ASSQTGLTEAF; v_call: TRBV19; cdr3_length: 11
cdr3_aa: ASRERNNYGYT; v_call: TRBV12-3/TRBV12-4; cdr3_length: 11
cdr3_aa: ASSLDRFGQF; v_call: TRBV12-3/TRBV12-4; cdr3_length: 10
cdr3_aa: ASSQDPVTSGIITGELF; v_call: TRBV4-2; cdr3_length: 17
cdr3_aa: ASSLVVASGRSTDTQY; v_call: TRBV5-1; cdr3_length: 16
cdr3_aa: ARSLGDRLNIQY; v_call: TRBV5-1; cdr3_length: 12
cdr3_aa: ASSFGPEETQY; v_call: TRBV5-1; cdr3_length: 11
cdr3_aa: ASPAKEGVITGELF; v_call: TRBV27; cdr3_length: 14
cdr3_aa: ASAGTAYNEQF; v_call: TRBV3-1; cdr3_length: 11
cdr3_aa: ASSQGEGRNTGELF; v_call: TRBV3-1; cdr3_length: 14
cdr3_aa: ASSYPRASGQETQY; v_call: TRBV6-5; cdr3_length: 14
cdr3_aa: ASSRAGDGGELF; v_call: TRBV5-1; cdr3_length: 12
cdr3_aa: ASSMTGMNEQF; v_call: TRBV5-1; cdr3_length: 11
cdr3_aa: ATLAGGSSYNEQF; v_call: TRBV11-3; cdr3_length: 13
cdr3_aa: ASSLGGKSSYNEQF; v_call: TRBV7-8; cdr3_length: 14
cdr3_aa: SASRGLLSYNEQF; v_call: TRBV20-1; cdr3_length: 13
cdr3_aa: ASSIHPAPGNQPQH; v_call: TRBV19; cdr3_length: 14
cdr3_aa: ASRVVGRYTEAF; v_call: TRBV6-1; cdr3_length: 12
cdr3_aa: AISGPAGSSYNEQF; v_call: TRBV10-3; cdr3_length: 14
cdr3_aa: ASTLRLAPYNEQF; v_call: TRBV6-1; cdr3_length: 13
cdr3_aa: ASSQRNPRDGYNGEQF; v_call: TRBV3-1; cdr3_length: 16
cdr3_aa: ASSRASDAGTQY; v_call: TRBV19; cdr3_length: 12
cdr3_aa: ASSFRQGATDTQY; v_call: TRBV12-3/TRBV12-4; cdr3_length: 13
cdr3_aa: ASSPGQDRVYGYT; v_call: TRBV7-8; cdr3_length: 13
cdr3_aa: ASSQAGLAGGNEQF; v_call: TRBV3-1; cdr3_length: 14
cdr3_aa: AISQGSGANNEQF; v_call: TRBV10-3; cdr3_length: 13
cdr3_aa: ATSSPPGVNTGELF; v_call: TRBV15; cdr3_length: 14
cdr3_aa: ASSVEGTLINEQF; v_call: TRBV9; cdr3_length: 13
cdr3_aa: ASSQDTSEQY; v_call: TRBV3-1; cdr3_length: 10
cdr3_aa: ASNYGQKQETQY; v_call: TRBV25-1; cdr3_length: 12
cdr3_aa: ATATGGEKLF; v_call: TRBV10-2; cdr3_length: 10
cdr3_aa: SASDPGQINSPLH; v_call: TRBV20-1; cdr3_length: 13
cdr3_aa: ASSPLLGTDTQY; v_call: TRBV18; cdr3_length: 12
cdr3_aa: ASRADWQGDSDTQY; v_call: TRBV2; cdr3_length: 14
cdr3_aa: ASRRLAGATANYEQY; v_call: TRBV27; cdr3_length: 15
cdr3_aa: ASSFGDVRETQY; v_call: TRBV27; cdr3_length: 12
cdr3_aa: ASSLGQGANQPQH; v_call: TRBV12-3/TRBV12-4; cdr3_length: 13
cdr3_aa: ASSLDDYSTSYNEQF; v_call: TRBV7-9; cdr3_length: 15
cdr3_aa: AISETSGSYNEQF; v_call: TRBV10-3; cdr3_length: 13
cdr3_aa: ASSLGGTNYGYT; v_call: TRBV28; cdr3_length: 12
cdr3_aa: SARIPGTSGYNEQF; v_call: TRBV20-1; cdr3_length: 14